Listed below are T cell receptor beta chains from one sample, sequenced in a study of blood T cell repertoires in COVID-19. TCRdb's table, derived via immunoSEQ multiplex PCR, lists solely in-frame clones and lacks some. The repertoire consists of about 350,000 clones, with more than 75% occurring once and the leading ten covering 0.9% to 1.2%. The specimen was PBMCs or T cells enriched from blood (not recorded which). Source of these receptors: a woman between 25 and 40 years old who had recovered from COVID-19. CDR3s include the opening cysteine and the closing phenylalanine or tryptophan. Each record gives: clone size, V gene, J gene, D gene, CDR3 DNA, CDR3 protein. A D gene is named only where the DNA matches it firmly. Clone size appears in some rows only: once, few, many, or a class for an expanded clone.

NA,TRBV24-1,TRBJ2-1,TRBD2,TGTGCCACCAGCGGGGGGAAAGGTTACAATGAGCAGTTCTTC,CATSGGKGYNEQFF
once,TRBV28,TRBJ1-5,TRBD1,TGTGCCAGCAGTACGACAGGGGATAGGCAGCCCCAGCATTTT,CASSTTGDRQPQHF
NA,TRBV27,TRBJ2-3,NA,TGTGCCAGCAGTATACGGGACTCGACAGATACGCAGTATTTT,CASSIRDSTDTQYF
NA,TRBV20-1,TRBJ1-4,NA,TGCAGTGCTAGTAACAGGGTAGGGGAAAAACTGTTTTTT,CSASNRVGEKLFF
NA,TRBV3-1/TRBV3-2,TRBJ1-3,TRBD1,TGTGCCAGCGCTGAACAGGGGTCTGGAAACACCATATATTTT,CASAEQGSGNTIYF
once,TRBV6-2/TRBV6-3,TRBJ2-7,NA,TGTGCCAGCAGTTACTTGGCCCCAGGGCAGAGGTCCTACGAGCAGTACTTC,CASSYLAPGQRSYEQYF
NA,TRBV21-1,TRBJ1-4,NA,TGTGCCAGCAGCAAAGCGCCACCGGGACAGGAAATTGCAACTAATGAAAAACTGTTTTTT,CASSKAPPGQEIATNEKLFF
NA,TRBV20-1,TRBJ1-1,TRBD1,TGCAGTGCTAGTGAGAGGGGGCTGGCTTTCTTT,CSASERGLAFF
NA,TRBV19,TRBJ1-2,NA,TGTGCTTCCTCGCAGACTAACTATGGCTACACCTTC,CASSQTNYGYTF
once,TRBV30,TRBJ2-7,TRBD1,TGTGCCTGGAGGGACAGGGGAACCTACGAGCAGTACTTC,CAWRDRGTYEQYF
NA,TRBV7-9,TRBJ1-2,TRBD1,TGTGCCAGCATTAGTCTGGACAGGCACTATGGCTACACCTTC,CASISLDRHYGYTF